The 29 T cell receptor beta chains reported below all come from one sample, sequenced in a study of patients and donors after allogeneic stem cell transplantation. TCRdb used MiXCR to reprocess the RT-PCR reads, holding one entry per CDR3 protein. The data show over 400,000 distinct CDR3 sequences, 16% seen once. Material for sequencing was blood, either unsorted or a sorted T cell fraction (not recorded which). The source is a human donor who was either an allogeneic HSCT recipient or a stem cell or donor lymphocyte infusion donor (not recorded which). It is not recorded whose cells these are; they may come from a transplant donor.

The chain carries TRBV7-9 and TRBJ2-4; D ambiguous. Per germline, CDR1 SEHNR and CDR2 FQNEAQ (reference sequence). The CDR3 runs 11 residues. The V end was cut by 5 bases, the J end by 8 bases, with 7 bases between. CDR3 amino acids: CASSTTDIQYF. The CDR3 bases are TGTGCCAGCAGCACCACGGACATTCAGTACTTC. Full variable domain (remainder filled in from reference TRBV7-9 and TRBJ2-4): DTGVSQNPRHKITKRGQNVTFRCDPISEHNRLYWYRQTLGQGPEFLTYFQNEAQLEKSRLLSDRFSAERPKGSFSTLEIQRTEQGDSAMYLCASSTTDIQYFGAGTRLSVL.

This clonotype has only one observation. A much larger clonotype is one base distant, so this may be a read error. The genes are TRBV6-6 and TRBJ2-6; D ambiguous. Germline CDR1 is MNHNY and CDR2 is SVGAGI (reference sequence). V was pared by 8 bases and J by 2 bases, with 4 bases between. The CDR3 extends over 12 amino acids. CDR3 protein: CASDTGANVLTF. CDR3 coding DNA: TGTGCCAGCGACACTGGGGCCAACGTCCTGACTTTC.

This clonotype came up a few times. The V and J genes are TRBV7-9 and TRBJ2-7, with D perhaps being TRBD1 or TRBD2 (5 bases each). CDR1 SEHNR and CDR2 FQNEAQ come from the germline V gene (reference sequence). The CDR3 spans 14 residues. Deletions cut 1 base from V and 6 bases from J, with 13 bases between. In DNA, the CDR3 is TGTGCCAGCAGCTTAGGGAGTGGGGGATCCGAGCAGTACTTC. This sequence encodes CASSLGSGGSEQYF.

V is TRBV11-2 and J is TRBJ1-2; perhaps TRBD1 as D (6 bases). The CDR3 spans 18 residues. From germline, CDR1 is SGHAT and CDR2 FQNNGV. Deletions cut 5 bases from V and 3 bases from J, with 25 bases between. CDR3 protein: CASSRIRTVGLRDYGYTF. DNA of the CDR3: TGTGCCAGCAGCCGGATCCGGACAGTGGGATTAAGGGACTATGGCTACACCTTC.

This clonotype was observed many times. The rearrangement links TRBV5-1 to TRBJ1-1; no definite D call. Per the germline V gene, CDR1 is SGHRS and CDR2 is YFSETQ. The CDR3 extends over 13 amino acids. The V and J ends lost 1 base and 4 bases respectively, with 8 bases between them. The DNA for the CDR3 is TGCGCCAGCAGCTTGAGAGGGCCCACTGAAGCTTTCTTT. Its translation is CASSLRGPTEAFF.

This chain connects TRBV4-2 to TRBJ2-3, with D possibly TRBD1 on 5 matching bases. Trimming pared 0 bases from V and 4 bases from J, leaving 14 bases between. Germline lookup yields CDR1 LGHNA and CDR2 YNFKEQ. This CDR3 is 16 amino acids long. CDR3 sequence reads: CASSQDLGERADTQYF. CDR3 sequence (DNA): TGTGCCAGCAGCCAAGATTTAGGGGAAAGGGCAGATACGCAGTATTTT.

This clonotype was seen at least ten times. The chain carries TRBV12-3 or TRBV12-4 and TRBJ2-5; D may correspond to TRBD1 or TRBD2 (5 bases each). The CDR3 is 13 amino acids. The germline V and J ends were trimmed by 3 bases and 7 bases, with 12 bases remaining between them. The CDR3 region is CASSLRGFGTQYF. The CDR3 nucleotides are TGTGCCAGCAGTTTGAGGGGTTTTGGGACCCAGTACTTC.

This clonotype was seen many times. The chain has TRBV2 and TRBJ2-2, with a tentative D call TRBD2 (6 bases). The germline V gene encodes CDR1 SNHLY and CDR2 FYNNEI. This CDR3 has 13 residues. The V end was cut by 4 bases, the J end by 6 bases, with 9 bases between. The DNA for the CDR3 is TGTGCCAGCAGTGTGGAGGGCTCCGGGGAGCTGTTTTTT. It translates to CASSVEGSGELFF.

The chain carries TRBV19 and TRBJ2-3, with D uncertain. The germline V and J ends were trimmed by 3 bases and 1 base, with 8 bases remaining between them. CDR1 LNHDA and CDR2 SQIVND come from the germline V gene (reference sequence). The CDR3 runs 14 residues. Written as DNA, the CDR3 is TGTGCCAGTAGTATGAGTCGGGGCACAGATACGCAGTATTTT. It specifies CASSMSRGTDTQYF.

This clonotype was detected only a few times. This chain uses TRBV30 with TRBJ2-5; 8 bases line up with TRBD2. This CDR3 is 16 amino acids long. Germline V CDR1 and CDR2: GTSNPN, SVGIG (reference sequence). Trimming at V came to 3 bases and at J to 5 bases, leaving 14 bases not matched to a gene. Written as DNA, the CDR3 is TGTGCCTGGAGACGAATCTCGCGGGGGGCTAAGGAGACCCAGTACTTC. Amino acids: CAWRRISRGAKETQYF.

V is TRBV5-5 and J is TRBJ2-2; weak D call: TRBD2 (6 bases). Germline assignment: CDR1 SGHKS and CDR2 YYEKEE (reference sequence). The CDR3 sequence is 16 residues long. Trimming left V 6 bases short and J 2 bases short, with 17 bases between. The CDR3 DNA sequence: TGTGCCAGCATCTTCTCTGGCGGGGTAAACACCGGGGAGCTGTTTTTT. Its translation: CASIFSGGVNTGELFF. Full variable domain (rest looked up from reference TRBV5-5 and TRBJ2-2): DAGVTQSPTHLIKTRGQQVTLRCSPISGHKSVSWYQQVLGQGPQFIFQYYEKEERGRGNFPDRFSARQFPNYSSELNVNALLLGDSALYLCASIFSGGVNTGELFFGEGSRLTVL.

This clonotype was seen ten or more times. This chain joins TRBV12-3 or TRBV12-4 and TRBJ2-7, with D perhaps matching TRBD2 (5 bases). Between the trimmed V and J ends, which lost 5 bases and 3 bases, there was a span of 8 bases. This CDR3 is built from 12 residues. Here the CDR3 DNA reads TGTGCCAGCAGTGCGGGCCGCTACGAGCAGTACTTC. Its protein is CASSAGRYEQYF.

The rearrangement joins TRBV18 to TRBJ1-3; D is uncertain. CDR3 length: 16 amino acids. V was cut by 3 bases and J by 0 bases, with 12 bases left in between. Germline V gene sequence: CDR1 KGHSH, CDR2 LQKENI. The CDR3 region is CASSPKDALSGNTIYF. Here the CDR3 DNA reads TGTGCCAGCTCACCTAAGGACGCACTCTCTGGAAACACCATATATTTT.

The rearrangement links TRBV5-4 to TRBJ2-2; D ambiguous. V was trimmed by 2 bases and J by 5 bases, leaving 13 bases between them. CDR1 and CDR2 (germline): SGHNT, YYREEE (reference sequence). CDR3 size: 15 residues. This CDR3 is CASSFGSERTGELFF. CDR3 DNA: TGTGCCAGCAGCTTTGGCAGCGAGAGGACCGGGGAGCTGTTTTTT.

In this sample, this clonotype turned up a few times. The chain has TRBV5-6 and TRBJ2-3; D may be TRBD2 (5 bases). Trimming left V 0 bases short and J 2 bases short, with 16 bases between. The CDR3 runs to 17 residues. The germline gives CDR1 SGHDT, CDR2 YYEEEE. This chain's CDR3 is CASSLEADGRITDTQYF. DNA of the CDR3: TGTGCCAGCAGCTTGGAAGCGGACGGCCGGATCACAGATACGCAGTATTTT.

This clonotype was detected only once. The chain combines TRBV9 with TRBJ2-5, with a weak D call TRBD1 (5 bases). Germline CDR1 SGDLS, CDR2 YYNGEE. Trimming removed 4 bases at V and 0 bases at J, with 13 bases between. This CDR3 region has 15 residues. Written as DNA, the CDR3 is TGTGCCAGCAGCACAGATAACAGGTACCAAGAGACCCAGTACTTC. This codes for CASSTDNRYQETQYF. The full variable domain, rest sourced from reference TRBV9 and TRBJ2-5, is DSGVTQTPKHLITATGQRVTLRCSPRSGDLSVYWYQQSLDQGLQFLIQYYNGEERAKGNILERFSAQQFPDLHSELNLSSLELGDSALYFCASSTDNRYQETQYFGPGTRLLVL.

This chain uses TRBV18 with TRBJ1-1; the D gene is possibly TRBD1 (6 bases). V lost 10 bases and J 1 base, leaving 13 bases between the germline ends. CDR3 length: 13 residues. From germline, CDR1 is KGHSH and CDR2 LQKENI. In DNA form, the CDR3 reads TGTGCCACTAAGACAGGACGGAACACTGAAGCTTTCTTT. Translating gives CATKTGRNTEAFF. The full variable domain, with the rest looked up from reference TRBV18 and TRBJ1-1, is NAGVMQNPRHLVRRRGQEARLRCSPMKGHSHVYWYRQLPEEGLKFMVYLQKENIIDESGMPKERFSAEFPKEGPSILRIQQVVRGDSAAYFCATKTGRNTEAFFGQGTRLTVV.

This clonotype was observed a few times. The CDR3 region is CASSLSGVYEQFF. The CDR3 bases are TGTGCCAGCAGCTTATCTGGGGTCTATGAGCAGTTCTTC. V usage is TRBV11-2 and J usage is TRBJ2-1; D is unclear. The CDR3 is 13 amino acids. V lost 2 bases to trimming and J lost 8 bases, with 10 bases between them. Germline values: CDR1 SGHAT, CDR2 FQNNGV.

The rearrangement uses TRBV4-3 and TRBJ1-1; D uncertain. The CDR3 loop spans 15 amino acids. Trimming stripped 1 base from V and 4 bases from J, with 13 bases between. Germline V gene sequence: CDR1 LGHNA, CDR2 YSLEER. The CDR3 DNA sequence: TGCGCCAGCAGCCAAGTTTTAGGGTGGGGCACTGAAGCTTTCTTT. Its protein is CASSQVLGWGTEAFF.

Turning to this clonotype: A read error may account for a junction end that differs from germline. The chain has TRBV7-9 and TRBJ2-3; 7 nucleotides line up with TRBD1. The CDR3 totals 12 residues. The germline V gene has CDR1 SEHNR and CDR2 FQNEAQ (reference sequence). The CDR3 DNA is TGTGCCAGCAGCTGGCCGGGACAGCTCCTCCATTTT. It codes for CASSWPGQLLHF.

Here the CDR3 DNA reads TGCGCCAGCAGCCTAGGGGACATCAACACCGGGGAGCTGTTTTTT. Its protein product is CASSLGDINTGELFF. The chain is built from TRBV4-1 and TRBJ2-2, with D possibly TRBD1 on 6 matching bases. In germline, CDR1 is MGHRA, CDR2 YSYEKL. The CDR3 contains 15 residues. V was pared by 4 bases and J by 2 bases, with 11 bases between.

The sample holds a few counts of this clonotype. The rearrangement uses TRBV27 and TRBJ1-1; TRBD1 might be the D (5 bases). The CDR3 is 14 amino acids. The germline V and J ends were trimmed by 6 bases and 5 bases, with 16 bases remaining between them. Germline CDR1 reads MNHEY; CDR2 reads SMNVEV (reference sequence). CDR3 sequence (DNA): TGTGCCAGCAGATCCCCCTACCGGGGGACTGAAGCTTTCTTT. This sequence encodes CASRSPYRGTEAFF.

This clonotype was counted only a few times. The chain carries TRBV28 and TRBJ2-4, with 9 bases fitting TRBD1. This CDR3 has 17 residues. Germline loops: CDR1 MDHEN, CDR2 SYDVKM. After removal of 6 bases from V and 0 bases from J, the junction contained 9 bases not matched to a gene. The CDR3 nucleotides are TGTGCCAGCAGGGGACAGGGCCTCACGCTAGCCAAAAACATTCAGTACTTC. It encodes CASRGQGLTLAKNIQYF.

This clonotype came up a few times. V and J are TRBV24-1 and TRBJ2-5; 11 bases match TRBD2. Germline V gene data show CDR1 as KGHDR and CDR2 as SFDVKD. This CDR3 spans 19 amino acids. V was pared by 4 bases and J by 2 bases, with 14 bases of the junction left unmatched. CDR3 in amino acids: CATSEPLAGGRDPQETQYF. Written as DNA, the CDR3 is TGTGCCACCAGTGAACCCCTAGCGGGAGGAAGGGACCCACAAGAGACCCAGTACTTC.

This clonotype was seen more than once but under ten times. The chain links TRBV10-3 to TRBJ2-7; D may be TRBD2 (5 bases). Trimming left V 7 bases short and J 6 bases short, with 19 bases between. This CDR3 spans 14 amino acids. Per germline, CDR1 ENHRY and CDR2 SYGVKD. The chain's CDR3 is CAINPGKAGVEQYF. Written as DNA, the CDR3 is TGTGCCATCAACCCCGGGAAGGCCGGGGTCGAGCAGTACTTC.

This chain connects TRBV2 to TRBJ2-5; D may be TRBD2 (6 bases). This CDR3 comprises 16 residues. Deletions cut 5 bases from V and 1 base from J, with 17 bases between. CDR1 is SNHLY and CDR2 is FYNNEI in the germline V gene. The CDR3 nucleotides are TGTGCCAGCAGTCTAGAAGGGGACTCCTTCCAAGAGACCCAGTACTTC. It translates to CASSLEGDSFQETQYF.

This clonotype was seen only a few times. This chain uses TRBV9 with TRBJ2-7; TRBD2 agrees at 7 bases. Trimming cost V 0 bases and J 0 bases; bases outside gene matches: 15. CDR3 length equals 19 residues. Per germline, CDR1 SGDLS and CDR2 YYNGEE. CDR3 nucleotides: TGTGCCAGCAGCGTAGCTCCCTTGGGTCTCGCGGGAGCCTCCTACGAGCAGTACTTC. Protein product: CASSVAPLGLAGASYEQYF.

The V and J genes are TRBV5-6 and TRBJ2-2, with TRBD1 identical over 10 bases. This CDR3 contains 16 residues. The V gene end was trimmed by 4 bases and the J gene end by 0 bases; junction bases not matched to a gene: 3. The germline gives CDR1 SGHDT, CDR2 YYEEEE. CDR3 loop: CASSHGTGANTGELFF. In DNA form, the CDR3 reads TGTGCCAGCAGCCACGGGACAGGGGCGAACACCGGGGAGCTGTTTTTT.

Turning to this clonotype: This likely comes from a read error, as the CDR3 has no conserved phenylalanine or tryptophan at its end. The rearrangement uses TRBV27 and TRBJ2-3, with D uncertain. Between the trimmed V and J ends, which lost 5 bases and 3 bases, there was a span of 3 bases. This CDR3 is built from 11 residues. Germline values: CDR1 MNHEY, CDR2 SMNVEV (reference sequence). The CDR3 region has the DNA TGTGCCAGCAGTCATACAGATACGCAGTATTCT. This translates into CASSHTDTQYS.